This TCR beta chain was sequenced during a study of CD8+ T cells in alopecia areata. In regard to this clone: The antigen is unknown.

Notes on the study in general: The study found higher clonality in lesional than normal scalp, especially in alopecia totalis/universalis.

After isolation, RNA underwent reverse transcription to generate cDNA as the sequencing template. This table comes from immunoSEQ multiplex PCR, and its TCRdb copy is limited to in-frame clones, with some not included. The sample carries fewer than 150,000 clones, about 60% recorded once. The clonotype was recovered from a human donor in good health. The source material was CD4+ T cells sorted from blood.

The CDR3: CASAINTDTQYF. Here the CDR3 DNA reads TGCGCCAGCGCCATAAACACAGATACGCAGTATTTT. This chain connects TRBV5-1 to TRBJ2-3; D is unclear. The CDR3 is made up of 12 amino acids. Trimming stripped 7 bases from V and 2 bases from J, with 8 bases between. Germline CDR1 and CDR2: SGHRS and YFSETQ.